This TCR beta chain emerged from a study of T cell responses to AZD1222 COVID-19 vaccine. The protocol was immunoSEQ multiplex PCR, while the TCRdb copy is restricted to in-frame clones and leaves out a portion. The sample lists roughly 180,000 clones, about 91% occurring once. CDR3 length: 16 residues. The ends were cut back, 0 bases at V and 2 bases at J, with 14 bases in the middle. Germline V gene sequence: CDR1 SGDLS, CDR2 YYNGEE. The gene calls are TRBV9 and TRBJ1-2; D is undetermined. The receptor comes from an adult in good health. The sample was peripheral blood, taken on day 0 of AZD1222 vaccination. The DNA for the CDR3 is TGTGCCAGCAGCGTAGCTACCGGCCCAATAAACTATGGCTACACCTTC. Its protein is CASSVATGPINYGYTF.